A single T cell receptor beta chain is shown here with its context. Sequencing used immunoSEQ multiplex PCR; TCRdb keeps in-frame clones, though not all of them. The data contain over a million clones, roughly 96% of them singletons. These data belong to a study of shared clonotypes between healthy human individuals. The ends lost 4 bases at V and 4 bases at J; junction bases unmatched: 4. Germline assignment: CDR1 KGHSH and CDR2 LQKENI. The CDR3 runs 15 residues. The V call is TRBV18, the J call TRBJ2-3, with TRBD1 matching over 11 bases. The TCR comes from a man aged 25 to 40 in good health. The sequenced material came from naive CD4+ T cells sorted from blood. The subset was: CD45RA+ positively selected. DNA for the CDR3: TGTGCCAGCTCACTAAGGACAGGGGGCTCAGATACGCAGTATTTT. It codes for CASSLRTGGSDTQYF.